These T cell receptor beta chains were read from a single sample in a study of T cells after yellow fever vaccination. One entry per CDR3 protein, called by TCRdb with MiXCR from the 5' RACE reads. The sample consists of about 330,000 distinct CDR3 sequences, 4.1% of them appearing once. This specimen consisted of PBMCs, obtained 5 days after the yellow fever booster vaccination. These receptors were collected from a man aged 18 to 30 who received the YFV17D yellow fever vaccine. The CDR3 runs from the conserved cysteine through the conserved F or W. Fields, in order: J gene, clone size, D gene, V gene, CDR3 protein, CDR3 DNA. D genes are given only for firm matches. Size is stated for part of the rows, as once, few or many counts, or as a class when the clone is expanded.

TRBJ2-1,NA,NA,TRBV5-6,CASSLATSFDEQFF,TGTGCCAGCAGCTTGGCCACTAGCTTCGATGAGCAGTTCTTC
TRBJ2-7,NA,TRBD2,TRBV5-1,CASRDLTSVYNEQYF,TGCGCCAGCAGAGACCTGACTAGCGTCTACAACGAGCAGTACTTC
TRBJ1-6,many,NA,TRBV27,CASSLLGFSNSPLHF,TGTGCCAGCAGTTTATTGGGGTTCTCTAATTCACCCCTCCACTTT
TRBJ1-1,many,NA,TRBV29-1,CSVVEGMNTEAFF,TGCAGCGTGGTTGAAGGGATGAACACTGAAGCTTTCTTT
TRBJ1-1,NA,NA,TRBV4-2,CASRSTLLLEGEAFF,TGTGCCAGCCGATCGACTCTTCTCTTGGAGGGGGAAGCTTTCTTT
TRBJ1-2,NA,NA,TRBV9,CASSVVTGAGGYTF,TGTGCCAGCAGCGTAGTCACCGGGGCAGGTGGCTACACCTTC
TRBJ2-5,many,TRBD1,TRBV27,CASSSAGTGGETQYF,TGTGCCAGCAGTTCGGCCGGGACAGGGGGGGAGACCCAGTACTTC
TRBJ2-4,many,NA,TRBV7-2,CASTSTGNIQYF,TGTGCCAGCACCTCCACAGGGAACATTCAGTACTTC
TRBJ2-1,few,NA,TRBV27,CATGLVSANGDNEQFF,TGTGCCACGGGGCTGGTGTCGGCTAATGGGGACAATGAGCAGTTCTTC
TRBJ2-3,NA,NA,TRBV6-4,CASSDRAGLGGTQYF,TGTGCCAGCAGTGACAGGGCGGGCCTGGGCGGTACGCAGTATTTT
TRBJ1-1,NA,NA,TRBV12-5,CASGPELGEAFF,TGTGCTAGTGGACCCGAGCTGGGTGAAGCTTTCTTT
TRBJ2-5,many,TRBD2,TRBV7-2,CASSPQRGGETQYF,TGTGCCAGCAGCCCACAGCGGGGGGGAGAGACCCAGTACTTC
TRBJ2-3,many,NA,TRBV24-1,CATSDRLTDTQYF,TGTGCCACCAGTGACCGCCTTACAGATACGCAGTATTTT
TRBJ1-2,many,TRBD1,TRBV6-6,CATSQGTEGYTF,TGTGCCACCTCACAGGGGACGGAAGGCTACACCTTC
TRBJ1-2,few,NA,TRBV20-1,CSANLISDYGYTF,TGCAGTGCTAACTTAATCTCGGACTATGGCTACACCTTC
TRBJ1-1,many,NA,TRBV6-2/TRBV6-3,CASSSIPVVGTEAFF,TGTGCCAGCAGCTCGATCCCCGTGGTGGGCACTGAAGCTTTCTTT
TRBJ2-5,NA,NA,TRBV7-8,CASSHNRETQYF,TGTGCCAGCAGCCATAATCGAGAGACCCAGTACTTC
TRBJ1-2,many,TRBD1,TRBV7-8,CASSSGDRASYGYTF,TGTGCCAGCAGCTCAGGGGACAGGGCTAGTTACGGCTACACCTTC
TRBJ2-3,NA,TRBD2,TRBV20-1,CSARRLAGGTDTQYF,TGCAGTGCTAGACGACTAGCGGGGGGCACAGATACGCAGTATTTT
TRBJ1-2,NA,NA,TRBV4-3,CASSQDRAVYGYTF,TGCGCCAGCAGCCAAGATCGGGCAGTCTATGGCTACACCTTC
TRBJ1-1,NA,NA,TRBV6-5,CASRGGAESTEAFF,TGTGCCAGCAGAGGGGGGGCGGAGAGCACTGAAGCTTTCTTT
TRBJ1-5,many,TRBD1,TRBV3-1,CASSQDTGANQPQHF,TGTGCCAGCAGCCAAGATACAGGGGCCAATCAGCCCCAGCATTTT
TRBJ2-1,many,TRBD2,TRBV4-1,CASSQALAGAFSYNEQFF,TGCGCCAGCAGCCAAGCCCTAGCGGGGGCGTTCTCCTACAATGAGCAGTTCTTC
TRBJ1-2,few,NA,TRBV12-3/TRBV12-4,CASSLFPGVDGYTF,TGTGCCAGCAGTTTATTCCCCGGGGTAGACGGCTACACCTTC
TRBJ2-2,few,TRBD1,TRBV5-1,CASSHGTANTGELFF,TGCGCCAGCAGCCACGGGACAGCGAACACCGGGGAGCTGTTTTTT
TRBJ2-3,many,NA,TRBV12-3/TRBV12-4,CASSLGQPTDTQYF,TGTGCCAGCAGTTTAGGACAGCCGACAGATACGCAGTATTTT
TRBJ2-3,few,NA,TRBV7-2,CASSLAFRADTQYF,TGTGCCAGCAGCTTAGCATTTAGGGCAGATACGCAGTATTTT
TRBJ1-2,NA,TRBD1,TRBV4-1,CASSLYWTGENYGYTF,TGCGCCAGCAGCCTATATTGGACAGGGGAAAACTATGGCTACACCTTC
TRBJ1-2,few,TRBD1,TRBV7-2,CASSLDPRQGLVNYGYTF,TGTGCCAGCAGCTTAGATCCGAGACAGGGACTTGTTAACTATGGCTACACCTTC
TRBJ2-1,NA,NA,TRBV2,CASSEAWGEQFF,TGTGCCAGCAGTGAAGCTTGGGGTGAGCAGTTCTTC
TRBJ1-5,NA,NA,TRBV6-2/TRBV6-3,CAIAGGLIQPQHF,TGTGCCATCGCCGGGGGGCTGATTCAGCCCCAGCATTTT
TRBJ2-5,NA,TRBD1,TRBV4-2,CASSQVGQGQETQYF,TGTGCCAGCAGCCAAGTCGGACAGGGACAAGAGACCCAGTACTTC
TRBJ1-3,few,TRBD1,TRBV12-3/TRBV12-4,CASRQGTAGNTIYF,TGTGCCAGCAGACAGGGGACTGCTGGAAACACCATATATTTT
TRBJ1-2,few,TRBD1,TRBV9,CASSPRTGNGYTF,TGTGCCAGCAGCCCCCGGACAGGGAATGGCTACACCTTC
TRBJ1-6,NA,TRBD1,TRBV18,CASSPTAGTGNSPLHF,TGTGCCAGCTCACCTACCGCCGGGACAGGGAATTCACCCCTCCACTTT
TRBJ1-5,NA,NA,TRBV12-3/TRBV12-4,CASSVADGGDQPQHF,TGTGCCAGCAGTGTGGCGGATGGGGGGGATCAGCCCCAGCATTTT
TRBJ2-2,few,TRBD1,TRBV18,CASSPRTGGTGELFF,TGTGCCAGCTCACCAAGGACAGGGGGCACCGGGGAGCTGTTTTTT
TRBJ2-1,many,NA,TRBV4-3,CASSQDGGYNEQFF,TGCGCCAGCAGCCAAGATGGGGGCTACAATGAGCAGTTCTTC
TRBJ2-7,many,TRBD1,TRBV18,CASSPRTGTYEQYF,TGTGCCAGCTCACCACGGACAGGGACCTACGAGCAGTACTTC
TRBJ2-7,many,NA,TRBV7-9,CASSSPRVRHEQYF,TGTGCCAGCAGCTCACCCAGGGTTCGCCACGAGCAGTACTTC
TRBJ2-7,few,NA,TRBV6-2/TRBV6-3,CASSYFGHAESSYEQYF,TGTGCCAGCAGTTACTTTGGGCACGCGGAGAGCTCCTACGAGCAGTACTTC
TRBJ1-2,NA,NA,TRBV4-3,CASSQGVGGWYGYTF,TGCGCCAGCAGCCAAGGAGTGGGGGGCTGGTATGGCTACACCTTC
TRBJ1-2,many,TRBD1,TRBV12-3/TRBV12-4,CASSLGPGGYGYTF,TGTGCCAGCAGTTTAGGGCCAGGGGGCTATGGCTACACCTTC
TRBJ2-2,few,TRBD2,TRBV12-3/TRBV12-4,CASSPFALAGDTGELFF,TGTGCCAGCAGTCCCTTCGCACTAGCGGGGGACACCGGGGAGCTGTTTTTT
TRBJ2-1,many,TRBD2,TRBV5-5,CASRPSAMRGAPSSYNEQFF,TGTGCCAGCAGACCCTCCGCGATGCGGGGGGCCCCGAGCTCCTACAATGAGCAGTTCTTC
TRBJ2-3,many,NA,TRBV5-1,CASSPAYPGDTQYF,TGCGCCAGCAGCCCTGCCTATCCCGGGGATACGCAGTATTTT
TRBJ2-3,few,NA,TRBV20-1,CSAPAQRRGRATDTQYF,TGCAGTGCGCCCGCCCAACGCAGGGGACGGGCGACAGATACGCAGTATTTT
TRBJ1-2,few,TRBD1,TRBV7-2,CASSRTGVSDGYTF,TGTGCCAGCAGCAGGACAGGGGTCTCCGATGGCTACACCTTC
TRBJ2-2,NA,NA,TRBV7-2,CASSLANRAGELFF,TGTGCCAGCAGCTTAGCGAACAGGGCTGGGGAGCTGTTTTTT
TRBJ2-7,NA,NA,TRBV7-9,CASSQTLWTDPYEQYF,TGTGCCAGCAGCCAAACGCTTTGGACTGATCCCTACGAGCAGTACTTC